Below, 30 T cell receptor beta chains from the same sample are listed, as sequenced in a study of T cells in Graves' hyperthyroidism and ophthalmopathy (dated by TCRdb to between 2018 and 2021). The library came from multiplex PCR. Sequencing took place on an Illumina HiSeq 2000. The TCR beta CDR3 regions were amplified from the RNA transcripts. For the first round of RT-PCR on the TCR CDR3, the HTBI primer set was used together with the Qiagen OneStep RT-PCR kit. TCRdb itself trimmed the public reads at Q25 with fastp, ran MiXCR and retained productive beta chains. Rows are combined by CDR3 protein, so each entry shows the most common genes and DNA. The sample table contains over 550,000 distinct CDR3 sequences; only one count was recorded for roughly a sixth of them. Approximately 18% of the sample is taken by the ten largest. The sample taken for sequencing was blood. All receptors come from a woman aged 18-29 years with Graves' hyperthyroidism.

This clonotype appeared many times. The rearrangement uses TRBV6-1 and TRBJ2-7, with D possibly TRBD2 on 5 matching bases. The V end was cut by 6 bases, the J end by 5 bases, with 17 bases between. Germline V CDR1 and CDR2: MNHNS, SASEGT. The CDR3 consists of 14 residues. The CDR3 sequence is CASSEPTFGNEQYF. As DNA, the CDR3 is TGTGCCAGCAGCGAACCCACTTTCGGGAACGAGCAGTACTTC.

The rearrangement uses TRBV20-1 and TRBJ2-3; 7 positions agree with TRBD2. Germline loops: CDR1 DFQATT, CDR2 SNEGSKA (reference sequence). There are 15 residues in the CDR3. V lost 1 base and J lost 2; bases outside the gene matches: 6. The CDR3 loop reads CSARAPSGYTDTQYF. DNA for the CDR3: TGCAGTGCTAGAGCACCTAGCGGCTACACAGATACGCAGTATTTT.

This clonotype was seen at least ten times. V usage is TRBV12-3 or TRBV12-4 and J usage is TRBJ2-3; TRBD2 might be the D (7 bases). The CDR3 extends over 17 amino acids. Trimming removed 5 bases from V and 7 bases from J, with 25 bases in between. CDR3 sequence reads: CASSQRGAGWVTNTQYF. The CDR3 DNA reads TGTGCCAGCAGTCAACGGGGGGCCGGTTGGGTCACGAATACGCAGTATTTT.

Only one count was recorded for this clonotype. It may be a read error: a sequence one base away is much more abundant. The chain has TRBV24-1 and TRBJ2-1; 7 nucleotides align to TRBD2. Near its end, the DNA agrees better with TRBJ2-7, so the J call may be wrong. Germline V lookup: CDR1 KGHDR, CDR2 SFDVKD. This CDR3 has 16 residues. CDR3 sequence (DNA): TGTGCCACCAGTGATATCCAGACTAGCTCCTACAATGAGCAGTACTTC. Translation: CATSDIQTSSYNEQYF.

The chain has TRBV24-1 and TRBJ1-1; D not certain. V was cut by 9 bases and J by 0 bases, with 10 bases left in between. The CDR3 is made up of 13 amino acids. The germline V gene encodes CDR1 KGHDR and CDR2 SFDVKD. The CDR3: CATANRMNTEAFF. In nucleotides, the CDR3 is TGTGCCACCGCAAACCGCATGAACACTGAAGCTTTCTTT.

In this sample, this clonotype turned up many times. The rearrangement links TRBV20-1 to TRBJ2-3, with D perhaps matching TRBD2 (5 bases). V lost 4 bases to trimming and J lost 6 bases, with 23 bases between them. CDR1 is DFQATT and CDR2 is SNEGSKA in the germline V gene (reference sequence). The length of the CDR3 is 16 residues. The CDR3 nucleotides are TGCAGTGCTAAAACGTGGGCTAGCCGAGCAGGTGATACGCAGTATTTT. Amino acids: CSAKTWASRAGDTQYF.

The genes are TRBV20-1 and TRBJ1-2; the D is unclear. Looked up from germline, CDR1 is DFQATT and CDR2 is SNEGSKA (reference sequence). V lost 3 bases to trimming and J lost 0 bases, with 5 bases between them. CDR3 length equals 12 residues. The CDR3 spells CSARSANYGYTF. CDR3 bases: TGCAGTGCTAGGTCGGCTAACTATGGCTACACCTTC.

Concerning this clonotype: One end of the junction does not line up with germline, which may come from a read error. The chain joins TRBV7-9 to TRBJ2-1; TRBD2 is a possible D gene (6 bases). Germline V gene lookup returns CDR1 SEHNR and CDR2 FQNEAQ (reference sequence). This CDR3 has 20 residues. CDR3 nucleotide sequence: TGTGCCAGCAGCATAGCGCGATCCGGGGGTGGGGGAGTGGGCTTAAATGAGCAGTTCTTC. This translates into CASSIARSGGGGVGLNEQFF.

This clonotype was picked up many times. This chain connects TRBV7-8 to TRBJ2-1, with 9 nucleotides matching TRBD2. Losses at the gene ends were 3 bases for V and 4 bases for J; bases not matched to a gene: 13. The CDR3 runs 18 residues. Germline CDR1 is SGHVS and CDR2 is FQNEAQ. The CDR3 bases are TGTGCCAGCAGCTTTTCCGGGACTAGCACGTGGCCATACAATGAGCAGTTCTTC. This encodes CASSFSGTSTWPYNEQFF.

This clonotype was seen a handful of times. The chain joins TRBV7-8 to TRBJ2-7; 10 bases agree with TRBD1. With 2 bases clipped from V and 3 bases from J, the junction kept 4 bases outside the gene matches. The CDR3 contains 15 residues. The V gene's germline CDR1 is SGHVS and CDR2 FQNEAQ. This CDR3 reads CASSLPDRGYYEQYF. The CDR3 DNA sequence: TGTGCCAGCAGCTTACCGGACAGGGGGTACTACGAGCAGTACTTC.

This clonotype was detected only a few times. Since a much larger clone is just one base distant, this may be a read error. Written as DNA, the CDR3 is TGTGCCAGCAGTTACTGGGCCCGGCCACAAGAGACCCAGTACTTC. Translating gives CASSYWARPQETQYF. The genes are TRBV6-6 and TRBJ2-5; no reliable D call. V lost 1 base and J 2 bases, leaving 11 bases between the germline ends. The CDR3 length is 15 residues. The germline CDR1 and CDR2 sequences are MNHNY and SVGAGI (reference sequence).

This clonotype was counted at least ten times. The chain couples TRBV28 to TRBJ1-1; TRBD1 matches 9 bases. V dropped 1 base and J dropped 0; count of bases not matched to a gene: 6. The CDR3 has 17 residues. CDR1 is MDHEN and CDR2 is SYDVKM in the germline V gene. The CDR3 region is CASSLLGQGRMNTEAFF. The CDR3 nucleotides read TGTGCCAGCAGTTTATTGGGACAGGGACGTATGAACACTGAAGCTTTCTTT.

This clonotype was counted at least ten times. The rearrangement links TRBV10-3 to TRBJ2-3; 8 bases map to TRBD1. V dropped 11 bases and J dropped 0; count of bases not matched to a gene: 7. CDR1 is ENHRY, CDR2 SYGVKD, per germline. This CDR3 contains 14 residues. The CDR3: CASYRDRSTDTQYF. The CDR3 region has the DNA TGTGCCTCCTACCGGGACAGGAGCACAGATACGCAGTATTTT.

V usage is TRBV10-3 and J usage is TRBJ1-2; possibly TRBD1 for D (5 bases). In germline, CDR1 is ENHRY, CDR2 SYGVKD. The CDR3 loop spans 15 amino acids. Trimming took off 6 bases at V and 7 bases at J, with 21 bases between the two ends. The CDR3, as DNA: TGTGCCATCAGCGATACCTCCTCCGGGGGAAGTGGCTACACCTTC. It translates to CAISDTSSGGSGYTF.

This clonotype was picked up many times. CDR3 DNA: TGTGCCAGCAGCTCCGAGGAGGCGGGTAACAATGAGCAGTTCTTC. Amino acid sequence: CASSSEEAGNNEQFF. The gene calls are TRBV3-1 and TRBJ2-1; tentative D call: TRBD2 (5 bases). Trimming left V 5 bases short and J 5 bases short, with 16 bases between. This CDR3 spans 15 amino acids. Germline V CDR1 and CDR2: LGHDT, YNNKEL (reference sequence).

The rearrangement links TRBV3-1 to TRBJ1-5; the match to TRBD1 covers 12 bases. J lost 6 bases, V lost 3 bases, and 3 bases had no gene match. The CDR3 extends over 15 amino acids. Germline assignment: CDR1 LGHDT and CDR2 YNNKEL (reference sequence). CDR3 bases: TGTGCCAGCAGCCAGGGACAGGGGGCGGTTCAGCCCCAGCATTTT. Its protein is CASSQGQGAVQPQHF.

This sequence joins TRBV6-2 or TRBV6-3 and TRBJ1-4; D ambiguous. V was shortened by 2 bases and J by 3 bases, with 10 bases between the two germline ends. Germline V gives CDR1 MNHEY, CDR2 SVGEGT. The CDR3 is 15 amino acids. CDR3 DNA: TGTGCCAGCAGTTACCTGGCGGAAGCTAATGAAAAACTGTTTTTT. This codes for CASSYLAEANEKLFF.

The rearrangement links TRBV19 to TRBJ2-7; D is perhaps TRBD1 (7 bases). The CDR3 is 16 amino acids. With 1 base removed from V and 5 bases from J, the gap between germline ends came to 18 bases. Germline-derived CDR1 and CDR2 are LNHDA and SQIVND (reference sequence). The CDR3 DNA follows: TGTGCCAGTAGTATAGTTCCCCAGGGGGGTTTGAACGAGCAGTACTTC. Amino acid sequence: CASSIVPQGGLNEQYF.

In its sample, this clonotype was seen many times. The chain has TRBV28 and TRBJ2-3; 9 bases line up with TRBD2. V gave up 4 bases and J gave up 1 base; unmatched junction bases: 18. From germline, CDR1 is MDHEN and CDR2 SYDVKM. This CDR3 region has 20 residues. Here the CDR3 reads CASSSVVGWVAGEGTDTQYF. DNA for the CDR3: TGTGCCAGCAGTTCCGTAGTGGGGTGGGTAGCGGGAGAAGGCACAGATACGCAGTATTTT.

This clonotype was seen many times. This chain links TRBV10-3 with TRBJ2-5; possible D gene TRBD1, 5 bases. Germline CDR1 and CDR2: ENHRY and SYGVKD. This CDR3 contains 14 residues. V lost 3 bases to trimming and J lost 2 bases, with 10 bases between them. The CDR3 sequence: CAISDRVAQETQYF. CDR3 nucleotide sequence: TGTGCCATCAGTGACAGGGTCGCGCAAGAGACCCAGTACTTC.

V usage is TRBV10-3 and J usage is TRBJ2-2; 13 bases align to TRBD2. The germline V gene has CDR1 ENHRY and CDR2 SYGVKD. The CDR3 sequence is 16 residues long. J was trimmed by 6 bases and V by 6 bases; bases with no gene match: 7. CDR3 protein: CAISGLAGEGSGELFF. The CDR3 DNA reads TGTGCCATCAGCGGACTAGCGGGAGAAGGGTCCGGGGAGCTGTTTTTT.

This clonotype was found a few times. The rearrangement joins TRBV12-3 or TRBV12-4 to TRBJ2-3; 10 bases are shared with TRBD2. This CDR3 region has 17 residues. The V gene end was trimmed by 4 bases and the J gene end by 0 bases; junction bases not matched to a gene: 7. CDR3 in amino acids: CASSSHLAGASTDTQYF. In nucleotides, the CDR3 is TGTGCCAGCAGTTCCCATCTAGCGGGAGCTAGCACAGATACGCAGTATTTT.

With regard to this clonotype: This sequence may be a read error, since a much larger clone differs from it by one base. J is TRBJ2-7 and V is TRBV28; D assignment may be TRBD1 or TRBD2 (5 bases each). There are 13 residues in the CDR3. CDR1 MDHEN and CDR2 SYDVKM come from the germline V gene. V gave up 10 bases and J gave up 12 bases, with 25 bases separating them. The CDR3 sequence: CANRPMSGAIAYF. The CDR3 coding sequence is TGTGCCAACAGACCGATGTCCGGGGCTATAGCGTACTTC.

With regard to this clonotype: This may stem from a read error, because a much larger clone lies one nucleotide away. The chain combines TRBV12-3 or TRBV12-4 with TRBJ2-3; the D is unclear. The CDR3 contains 12 residues. The CDR3 is CTSKSVADTQYF. The CDR3 DNA reads as TGTACCAGCAAATCGGTAGCAGATACGCAGTATTTT.

This clonotype appeared many times. The chain employs TRBV6-1 and TRBJ1-1; no definite D call. The CDR3 is 14 residues long. V lost 4 bases and J 3 bases, leaving 12 bases between the germline ends. CDR1 is MNHNS, CDR2 SASEGT, per germline. CDR3 nucleotides: TGTGCCAGCAGTGGGTTCAAGGGTGACACTGAAGCTTTCTTT. Protein sequence: CASSGFKGDTEAFF.

The rearrangement links TRBV24-1 to TRBJ1-2; D is unresolved. The CDR3 is made up of 15 amino acids. CDR1 and CDR2 (germline): KGHDR, SFDVKD. The V end was cut by 3 bases, the J end by 2 bases, with 12 bases between. The CDR3 protein is CATSDPVEGNYGYTF. In nucleotides, the CDR3 is TGTGCCACCAGTGATCCCGTGGAAGGGAACTATGGCTACACCTTC.

This clonotype was seen a few times. The chain is built from TRBV7-2 and TRBJ2-1; D not resolved. The CDR3 sequence is 14 residues long. V was shortened by 4 bases and J by 5 bases, with 12 bases between the two germline ends. Germline V lookup: CDR1 SGHTA, CDR2 FQGNSA. CDR3 sequence (DNA): TGTGCCAGCAGCTCCCGGACGGGTAACAATGAGCAGTTCTTC. Its translation: CASSSRTGNNEQFF.

A word on this clonotype: A much larger clone differs by one base, so this may be a read error. The chain combines TRBV5-8 with TRBJ1-5; tentative D call: TRBD1 (6 bases). Germline-derived CDR1 and CDR2 are SGHTS and YDEGEE. The length of the CDR3 is 18 residues. CDR3: CASSLRRGRGDGNQPQRF. In nucleotides, the CDR3 is TGTGCCAGCAGCTTGCGAAGAGGTAGGGGGGACGGCAATCAGCCCCAGCGTTTT.

The table lists this clonotype with many counts. The CDR3 nucleotides read TGCAGTGCTACCGGACATATGAACACTGAAGCTTTCTTT. It encodes CSATGHMNTEAFF. V gene TRBV20-1 combines with J gene TRBJ1-1; the D gene is possibly TRBD1 (5 bases). Germline CDR1 and CDR2: DFQATT and SNEGSKA (reference sequence). The germline V and J ends were trimmed by 4 bases and 0 bases, with 9 bases remaining between them. The CDR3 spans 13 residues.

This chain uses TRBV15 with TRBJ1-2, with D possibly being TRBD1 (6 bases). V was shortened by 0 bases and J by 8 bases, with 10 bases between the two germline ends. This CDR3 has 13 residues. CDR1 and CDR2 (germline): LNHNV, YYDKDF (reference sequence). The CDR3 DNA is TGTGCCACCAGCAGAGAAGGGGGAGGAGGCTACACCTTC. The encoded protein is CATSREGGGGYTF.